This TCR beta chain was retrieved from a study of tumor and adjacent non-tumor tissue in lung cancer. Study at large: The cohort had 12 adenocarcinoma, a couple of squamous cell and 1 small cell patients.

The V and J ends lost 9 bases and 1 base respectively, with 21 bases between them. This CDR3 is 16 amino acids long. The germline CDR1 and CDR2 sequences are MDHEN and SYDVKM. This clonotype showed up just a few times. The target antigen is unknown. Three rounds of nested PCR, following a modified ARM-PCR protocol, produced the TCRbeta library. TCRdb called the multiplex PCR reads again in MiXCR, with one record for every CDR3 protein. In the table there are about 120,000 distinct CDR3 sequences, over 70% of which are singletons. The study, taken as a whole, reports: Tumor repertoires had a smaller top 100 clone share than normal lung.

The template was RNA from unsorted bulk tissue. This chain links TRBV28 with TRBJ2-5, with D perhaps matching TRBD2 (5 bases). Sequenced input: lung tumor tissue. The origin of this receptor is a man between 65 and 80 years old with non-small cell lung cancer. The CDR3 region has the DNA TGTGCCAGTATTACGAGGGCGCTTCCCCCCCAAGAGACCCAGTACTTC. Its protein is CASITRALPPQETQYF.